This is a list of T cell receptor beta chains from one sample in a study of CD4 T cells in relation to SARS-CoV-2 and coronaviruses. Assay: immunoSEQ multiplex PCR; the TCRdb copy retains only in-frame clones and omits some. The data show around 16,000 clones, with about four fifths seen just once and about 30% held by the top ten. These TCRs' antigens remain unknown. Material: CD4+ T cells from PBMCs, cultured in vitro. These receptors originate from a human donor in good health. The CDR3 runs from the conserved cysteine through the conserved F or W. A D gene is named only where the DNA matches it firmly. Size values are once, few and many counts, or a class for expanded clones, and some rows have none.

j_gene | abundance | v_gene | d_gene | CDR3aa | CDR3nt
TRBJ2-5 | once | TRBV6-5 | TRBD2 | CASTRTSGPQETQYF | TGTGCCAGCACGCGGACTAGCGGGCCACAAGAGACCCAGTACTTC
TRBJ2-7 | . | TRBV28 | TRBD2 | CATTGTSGINSYEQYF | TGTGCCACCACCGGGACTAGCGGGATCAACTCCTACGAGCAGTACTTC
TRBJ2-7 | few | TRBV18 | TRBD2 | CASSPTSGFHEQYF | TGTGCCAGCTCACCTACTAGCGGGTTCCACGAGCAGTACTTC
TRBJ2-1 | . | TRBV7-3 | . | CASSLRSRGQGEHNEQFF | TGTGCCAGCAGCTTAAGGAGCCGCGGCCAAGGGGAACACAATGAGCAGTTCTTC
TRBJ2-5 | . | TRBV19 | TRBD2 | CASSIDLASGSVNSGEQETQYF | TGTGCCAGTAGTATAGATCTCGCTAGCGGGAGTGTGAATAGTGGGGAACAAGAGACCCAGTACTTC
TRBJ2-3 | . | TRBV10-3 | . | CAISASKQTTDTQYF | TGTGCCATCAGTGCAAGCAAACAGACCACAGATACGCAGTATTTT
TRBJ2-3 | . | TRBV28 | TRBD2 | CASSSGRPGDTQYF | TGTGCCAGCAGTAGCGGGAGGCCGGGAGATACGCAGTATTTT
TRBJ1-3 | . | TRBV28 | . | CASTQGRGSGNTIYF | TGTGCCAGCACGCAGGGCAGGGGTTCTGGAAACACCATATATTTT
TRBJ2-7 | . | TRBV30 | TRBD2 | CAWSAPQWTSGTRSVSYEQYF | TGTGCCTGGAGTGCCCCCCAGTGGACTAGCGGGACTCGGAGTGTGTCCTACGAGCAGTACTTC
TRBJ2-2 | once | TRBV6-4 | . | CASSRTLTGELFF | TGTGCCAGCAGTAGGACTCTCACCGGGGAGCTGTTTTTT
TRBJ1-5 | . | TRBV5-8 | TRBD1 | CASSPLGQGNQPQHF | TGTGCCAGCAGCCCGCTAGGACAGGGGAATCAGCCCCAGCATTTT
TRBJ2-5 | . | TRBV6-2/TRBV6-3 | . | CASSSRAPETQYF | TGTGCCAGCAGTTCAAGGGCCCCAGAGACCCAGTACTTC
TRBJ2-1 | . | TRBV24-1 | . | CATSDFSVDEQFF | TGTGCCACCAGTGATTTTTCGGTCGATGAGCAGTTCTTC
TRBJ1-1 | . | TRBV18 | . | CASSTLGRDTEAFF | TGTGCCAGCTCCACCTTGGGGAGGGACACTGAAGCTTTCTTT
TRBJ1-2 | . | TRBV5-1 | . | CASSLTASNYGYTF | TGCGCCAGCAGCTTGACGGCTTCTAACTATGGCTACACCTTC
TRBJ2-4 | . | TRBV13 | . | CASSSGRGLQYF | TGTGCCAGCAGCTCCGGACGGGGTCTTCAGTACTTC
TRBJ2-7 | few | TRBV3-1/TRBV3-2 | TRBD2 | CASSLSSGSYEQYF | TGTGCCAGCAGCCTCAGTAGCGGGAGCTACGAGCAGTACTTC
TRBJ2-5 | . | TRBV18 | . | CASSRELQETQYF | TGTGCCAGCTCACGCGAACTCCAAGAGACCCAGTACTTC
TRBJ1-2 | . | TRBV11-2 | TRBD1 | CASSLGVTGGLGYTF | TGTGCCAGCAGCTTAGGGGTCACAGGGGGACTTGGCTACACCTTC
TRBJ1-2 | . | TRBV4-2 | . | CASSQDGGTEGYTF | TGTGCCAGCAGCCAAGATGGGGGCACGGAGGGCTACACCTTC
TRBJ1-1 | . | TRBV18 | . | CASSREETNTEAFF | TGTGCCAGCTCACGGGAGGAGACGAACACTGAAGCTTTCTTT
TRBJ2-3 | . | TRBV5-4 | TRBD2 | CASSSTGTRGDTQYF | TGTGCCAGCAGCTCTACCGGGACTAGGGGAGATACGCAGTATTTT
TRBJ1-1 | . | TRBV3-1/TRBV3-2 | . | CASSPQGGTEAFF | TGTGCCAGCAGCCCCCAAGGGGGGACTGAAGCTTTCTTT
TRBJ2-7 | . | TRBV4-2 | . | CASSQDQSARNYEQYF | TGTGCCAGCAGCCAAGATCAGTCGGCTAGAAACTACGAGCAGTACTTC
TRBJ2-7 | . | TRBV18 | . | CASSPAGGEYEQYF | TGTGCCAGCTCACCAGCCGGGGGCGAATACGAGCAGTACTTC
TRBJ2-1 | . | TRBV27 | TRBD1 | CASRTSGTGDNEQFF | TGTGCCAGCAGAACCTCCGGGACAGGGGACAATGAGCAGTTCTTC
TRBJ2-1 | . | TRBV25-1 | . | CASSGSGLTYNEQFF | TGTGCCAGCAGTGGTAGCGGACTAACCTACAATGAGCAGTTCTTC
TRBJ1-2 | . | TRBV6-1 | . | CASSEYGGGYTF | TGTGCCAGCAGTGAATACGGGGGGGGCTACACCTTC
TRBJ2-1 | . | TRBV24-1 | TRBD2 | CATSDRGLAVGEFF | TGTGCCACCAGTGACCGGGGACTAGCCGTAGGCGAGTTCTTC
TRBJ2-1 | . | TRBV15 | TRBD1 | CATSRDRGRVNEQFF | TGTGCCACCAGCAGAGATAGGGGGCGCGTGAATGAGCAGTTCTTC
TRBJ1-1 | . | TRBV6-1 | . | CASSEALMGRGTEAFF | TGTGCCAGCAGTGAAGCGCTAATGGGCCGGGGGACTGAAGCTTTCTTT
TRBJ1-2 | . | TRBV6-5 | . | CASIRKGTNYGYTF | TGTGCCAGCATAAGGAAAGGGACTAACTATGGCTACACCTTC